One sample yielded the 11 T cell receptor beta chains listed below, sequenced in a study of PD-L1 blockade in urothelial cancer. Method: immunoSEQ multiplex PCR; TCRdb's copy keeps in-frame clones and lacks some. The sample contains about 33,000 clones, roughly 84% of which appear only once. The time point denotes: pretreatment peripheral blood. Source: PBMCs, taken around atezolizumab (anti-PD-L1) treatment. The receptor source for this set is a man aged 55 to 70 with urothelial cancer.

This clone was seen a handful of times. This chain joins TRBV7-9 and TRBJ2-3; 10 bases are a match to TRBD2. Germline lookup yields CDR1 SEHNR and CDR2 FQNEAQ (reference sequence). The V and J ends lost 3 bases and 3 bases, in that order; junction bases with no gene match: 3. The CDR3 has 15 amino acids. The chain's CDR3 is CASSLPSGRTDTQYF. For the CDR3, the DNA is TGTGCCAGCAGCTTGCCTAGCGGGAGAACAGATACGCAGTATTTT.

This clone occurred a few times. The V and J genes are TRBV30 and TRBJ1-5; 8 bases align to TRBD1. Per germline, CDR1 GTSNPN and CDR2 SVGIG (reference sequence). This CDR3 is 13 amino acids long. V was clipped by 4 bases and J by 3 bases; unmatched bases: 2. The CDR3 sequence is CAWNRGDNQPQHF. CDR3 bases: TGTGCCTGGAACAGGGGGGACAATCAGCCCCAGCATTTT.

This clone was detected a few times. Mismatch with germline at one junction end may stem from a read error. This chain joins TRBV7-9 and TRBJ2-7; 9 bases map to TRBD1. The CDR3 has 13 amino acids. Per germline, CDR1 SEHNR and CDR2 FQNEAQ (reference sequence). The CDR3 DNA is TGTGCCAGCAGCGTCCTAGGGACAGGGCCTCCAGACTTC. This translates into CASSVLGTGPPDF.

Only one count was recorded for this clone. This CDR3 reads CASSVGSTMNTEAFF. The CDR3 bases are TGTGCCAGCAGCGTAGGCAGTACTATGAACACTGAAGCTTTCTTT. The chain uses TRBV9 and TRBJ1-1; the D is unclear. The germline V gene has CDR1 SGDLS and CDR2 YYNGEE. The CDR3 loop spans 15 amino acids. Between the trimmed V and J ends, which lost 0 bases and 0 bases, there was a span of 9 bases.

V and J are TRBV19 and TRBJ1-5; 12 bases fit TRBD1. Germline CDR1 reads LNHDA; CDR2 reads SQIVND (reference sequence). V lost 2 bases and J lost 0; bases outside the gene matches: 5. This CDR3 spans 18 amino acids. As DNA, the CDR3 is TGTGCCAGTAGTATAAGCCCGGGACAGGGGGCTAGCAATCAGCCCCAGCATTTT. Protein product: CASSISPGQGASNQPQHF.

V gene TRBV13 combines with J gene TRBJ2-5; D possibly corresponds to TRBD2 (5 bases). Trimming removed 5 bases from V and 2 bases from J, with 15 bases in between. Germline V gene data show CDR1 as PRHDT and CDR2 as FYEKMQ (reference sequence). The CDR3 consists of 15 residues. The CDR3 bases are TGTGCCAGCAGCCCTCCGACTAACGAGCAAGAGACCCAGTACTTC. Its translation is CASSPPTNEQETQYF.

CDR3 bases: TGTGCCAGCAGCCGAGGGGGAGGGGCGAACACCGGGGAGCTGTTTTTT. It specifies CASSRGGGANTGELFF. The chain combines TRBV14 with TRBJ2-2; perhaps TRBD2 as D (7 bases). With 4 bases removed from V and 0 bases from J, the gap between germline ends came to 12 bases. This CDR3 has 16 amino acids. The germline V gene has CDR1 SGHDN and CDR2 FVKESK.

In its sample, this clone was seen a few times. The V call is TRBV4-1, the J call TRBJ2-1, with a possible D match to TRBD2 (5 bases). Germline CDR1 is MGHRA and CDR2 is YSYEKL. This CDR3 comprises 16 residues. V shed 1 base and J shed 3 bases, with 13 bases lying between them. CDR3 nucleotide sequence: TGCGCCAGCAGCCAAGTCGAGGGAGTAGGCTACAATGAGCAGTTCTTC. Protein sequence: CASSQVEGVGYNEQFF.

The V and J genes are TRBV29-1 and TRBJ1-1; D remains ambiguous. The length of the CDR3 is 12 residues. CDR1 is SQVTM, CDR2 ANQGSEA, per germline. V lost 6 bases, J lost 0 bases, and 8 bases lay in between. CDR3 coding DNA: TGCAGCGTCCGCGCCCTGAACACTGAAGCTTTCTTT. This sequence encodes CSVRALNTEAFF.

The chain couples TRBV7-8 to TRBJ1-1; TRBD1 matches 8 bases. The CDR3 sequence is 16 residues long. V gave up 5 bases and J gave up 3 bases; unmatched junction bases: 11. Germline CDR1 and CDR2: SGHVS and FQNEAQ. The CDR3 coding sequence is TGTGCCAGCAGCCCTCGGACAGGGACTGGGCACACTGAAGCTTTCTTT. This sequence encodes CASSPRTGTGHTEAFF.

The chain is built from TRBV21-1 and TRBJ2-5; the table's D call, TRBD1, has no DNA check behind it. TRBV21-1 is shown as a pseudogene. The CDR3 totals 20 residues. CDR3 sequence: CASSKVSLMGQPHPQETQYF. Here the CDR3 DNA reads TGTGCCAGCAGCAAAGTCAGTCTAATGGGACAGCCTCACCCCCAGGAGACCCAGTACTTC.